This TCR beta chain was captured by sequencing in a study of blood T cells in healthy people across ages. Overall study results and limits: While age rose, TCR beta diversity per million T cells dropped in a roughly linear way. Researchers deemed the diversity estimates from one million T cells underestimates. A strong correlation was seen between TCR beta diversity and naive T cell percentage.

This CDR3 comprises 13 residues. Germline V gives CDR1 MDHEN, CDR2 SYDVKM. The V gene lost 5 bases and the J gene lost 6 bases, with 12 bases spanning the gap. PCR was performed a second time for roughly 7 to 11 cycles using a sample-barcoded 5' primer and a J-beta primer mix. TCRdb re-analysed the 5' RACE reads in MiXCR, keeping a single row per CDR3 protein. Of about a million distinct CDR3 sequences in the sample, 35% to 40% are singletons; the top ten hold about 12%. This clonotype turned up a few times. Its target is not known. The gene calls are TRBV28 and TRBJ2-3; D is possibly TRBD1 (6 bases). This receptor was identified in a man in his late teens or twenties in good health. Sequencing input: blood. The CDR3 region is CASSHTGSDTQYF. For the CDR3, the DNA is TGTGCCAGCAGTCACACAGGGTCCGATACGCAGTATTTT.